Listed below are T cell receptor beta chains from one sample, sequenced in a study of T cells after yellow fever vaccination. TCRdb ran MiXCR on the 5' RACE reads and lists one entry per CDR3 protein. This table has roughly 300,000 distinct CDR3 sequences, about 6.6% appearing once. The input for sequencing was PBMCs, taken roughly 47 days after the first yellow fever vaccination. Receptor source: a man younger than 30 who received the YFV17D yellow fever vaccine. CDR3s include the opening cysteine and the closing phenylalanine or tryptophan. The order of the fields is CDR3 DNA, CDR3 protein, V gene, J gene, D gene, clone size. D genes are given only for firm matches. Not every row has a clone size; where given, it reads once, few, many or a size class.

cdr3_nt: TGCGCCAGCAGGATCGTCGAACAGGGTATAAGTTCACCCCTCCACTTT
cdr3_aa: CASRIVEQGISSPLHF
v_call: TRBV5-1
j_call: TRBJ1-6
d_call: .
clone_size: many

cdr3_nt: TGCGCCAGCAGCTTGGCCGGGTTGTACAATGAGCAGTTCTTC
cdr3_aa: CASSLAGLYNEQFF
v_call: TRBV5-1
j_call: TRBJ2-1
d_call: .
clone_size: many

cdr3_nt: TGCGCCAGCAGCTTGCACGACGGCAGCTCCTACGAGCAGTACTTC
cdr3_aa: CASSLHDGSSYEQYF
v_call: TRBV5-1
j_call: TRBJ2-7
d_call: .
clone_size: few

cdr3_nt: TGTGCCAGCAGCTCGCCGGGGACGGCTAATGAAAAACTGTTTTTT
cdr3_aa: CASSSPGTANEKLFF
v_call: TRBV5-6
j_call: TRBJ1-4
d_call: .
clone_size: many

cdr3_nt: TGTGCCAGCAGTTACGACTACGAGCAGTACTTC
cdr3_aa: CASSYDYEQYF
v_call: TRBV6-2/TRBV6-3
j_call: TRBJ2-7
d_call: .
clone_size: .

cdr3_nt: TGTGCCAGCAGCCGGACAGCTAGCAATCAGCCCCAGCATTTT
cdr3_aa: CASSRTASNQPQHF
v_call: TRBV5-6
j_call: TRBJ1-5
d_call: .
clone_size: many

cdr3_nt: TGTGCCAGCAGCCCCACCTCCTACGAGCAGTACTTC
cdr3_aa: CASSPTSYEQYF
v_call: TRBV12-3/TRBV12-4
j_call: TRBJ2-7
d_call: .
clone_size: many

cdr3_nt: TGCGCCAGCAGTGAGCCCAGACAGGGCCCCCAGCCCCAGCATTTT
cdr3_aa: CASSEPRQGPQPQHF
v_call: TRBV10-2
j_call: TRBJ1-5
d_call: TRBD1
clone_size: .

cdr3_nt: TGCGCCAGCAGCCCCACACGATTCTCTGGGGCCAACGTCCTGACTTTC
cdr3_aa: CASSPTRFSGANVLTF
v_call: TRBV5-1
j_call: TRBJ2-6
d_call: .
clone_size: .

cdr3_nt: TGTGCCAGCGGAATCGGTCCGGACTCCGATGAGCAGTTCTTC
cdr3_aa: CASGIGPDSDEQFF
v_call: TRBV6-2/TRBV6-3
j_call: TRBJ2-1
d_call: .
clone_size: few

cdr3_nt: TGCGCCAGCAGCTTGGGGGGAACCACAGATACGCAGTATTTT
cdr3_aa: CASSLGGTTDTQYF
v_call: TRBV5-1
j_call: TRBJ2-3
d_call: .
clone_size: .

cdr3_nt: TGTGCCAGCAGTTTCCTGGGGAGCTATGGCTACACCTTC
cdr3_aa: CASSFLGSYGYTF
v_call: TRBV12-3/TRBV12-4
j_call: TRBJ1-2
d_call: .
clone_size: many

cdr3_nt: TGTGCCAGCTCAACCAACAGGGACGAGCAGTACTTC
cdr3_aa: CASSTNRDEQYF
v_call: TRBV18
j_call: TRBJ2-7
d_call: .
clone_size: few

cdr3_nt: TGTGCCAGCAGTTTACAGACCGCTGAAGCTTTCTTT
cdr3_aa: CASSLQTAEAFF
v_call: TRBV28
j_call: TRBJ1-1
d_call: .
clone_size: few

cdr3_nt: TGCGCCAGCAGCCAATACAGGGAACCTCATGAAAAACTGTTTTTT
cdr3_aa: CASSQYREPHEKLFF
v_call: TRBV4-3
j_call: TRBJ1-4
d_call: .
clone_size: .

cdr3_nt: TGCGCCAGCAGCTTCGGGACAGGGAAGGATGGCTACACCTTC
cdr3_aa: CASSFGTGKDGYTF
v_call: TRBV5-1
j_call: TRBJ1-2
d_call: TRBD1
clone_size: many

cdr3_nt: TGTGCCAGCAGCCCGAGCCCCTACGAGCAGTACTTC
cdr3_aa: CASSPSPYEQYF
v_call: TRBV6-5
j_call: TRBJ2-7
d_call: .
clone_size: many

cdr3_nt: TGCGCCAGCAGCCAATACAGTACGCCGAACACCGGGGAGCTGTTTTTT
cdr3_aa: CASSQYSTPNTGELFF
v_call: TRBV4-3
j_call: TRBJ2-2
d_call: .
clone_size: few

cdr3_nt: TGCGCCAGCAGCTTGGTGCAGGGGGCGCGTTACACTGAAGCTTTCTTT
cdr3_aa: CASSLVQGARYTEAFF
v_call: TRBV5-1
j_call: TRBJ1-1
d_call: TRBD1
clone_size: .

cdr3_nt: TGTGCCAGCAGTGAATGGGGCGAGCAGTACTTC
cdr3_aa: CASSEWGEQYF
v_call: TRBV2
j_call: TRBJ2-7
d_call: .
clone_size: .

cdr3_nt: TGCGCCAGCAGCCAAGATGAAAGGGGGGCCTATGGCTACACCTTC
cdr3_aa: CASSQDERGAYGYTF
v_call: TRBV4-3
j_call: TRBJ1-2
d_call: .
clone_size: .

cdr3_nt: TGCAGTGCTAGTTCGGTGCGCGGGGGGGACAGCTCCTACGAGCAGTACTTC
cdr3_aa: CSASSVRGGDSSYEQYF
v_call: TRBV20-1
j_call: TRBJ2-7
d_call: TRBD2
clone_size: many

cdr3_nt: TGTGCCAGTAACCCTGGGGGTAGGACCGGGGAGCTGTTTTTT
cdr3_aa: CASNPGGRTGELFF
v_call: TRBV19
j_call: TRBJ2-2
d_call: .
clone_size: few

cdr3_nt: TGTGCCAGCAGCCCCCCGCCGGGGGACTTACAAGAGACCCAGTACTTC
cdr3_aa: CASSPPPGDLQETQYF
v_call: TRBV5-4
j_call: TRBJ2-5
d_call: .
clone_size: .

cdr3_nt: TGTGCCAGCAGTTTAGGTGTCGTCGCGCAGTATTTT
cdr3_aa: CASSLGVVAQYF
v_call: TRBV12-3/TRBV12-4
j_call: TRBJ2-3
d_call: .
clone_size: .

cdr3_nt: TGCAGTGGTCGACAGCCGAACACTGAAGCTTTCTTT
cdr3_aa: CSGRQPNTEAFF
v_call: TRBV20-1
j_call: TRBJ1-1
d_call: .
clone_size: few

cdr3_nt: TGTGCCAGCAGCTTGCGAGGAGAGCAGTACTTC
cdr3_aa: CASSLRGEQYF
v_call: TRBV5-4
j_call: TRBJ2-7
d_call: .
clone_size: many

cdr3_nt: TGCGCCAGCAGCGGGGTGGGGGGGGACTACAATGAGCAGTTCTTC
cdr3_aa: CASSGVGGDYNEQFF
v_call: TRBV5-1
j_call: TRBJ2-1
d_call: TRBD2
clone_size: few

cdr3_nt: TGTGCCAGCTCACCCAGCGATGAGCAGTTCTTC
cdr3_aa: CASSPSDEQFF
v_call: TRBV18
j_call: TRBJ2-1
d_call: .
clone_size: many

cdr3_nt: TGTGCCAGCAGCTTAGTCGGGGGCTCCGGGCATCAGCCCCAGCATTTT
cdr3_aa: CASSLVGGSGHQPQHF
v_call: TRBV7-2
j_call: TRBJ1-5
d_call: .
clone_size: few

cdr3_nt: TGTGCCAGCAGTTTAAGTCTTGGGTCCTATGGCTACACCTTC
cdr3_aa: CASSLSLGSYGYTF
v_call: TRBV12-3/TRBV12-4
j_call: TRBJ1-2
d_call: .
clone_size: few

cdr3_nt: TGTGCCATCAGCCCCGAGCTCCTGCGCTATGAGCAGTTCTTC
cdr3_aa: CAISPELLRYEQFF
v_call: TRBV10-3
j_call: TRBJ2-1
d_call: .
clone_size: once

cdr3_nt: TGTGCCAGCAGTTACCTAGCGGGGGGGAGAAGCTCCTACGAGCAGTACTTC
cdr3_aa: CASSYLAGGRSSYEQYF
v_call: TRBV6-5
j_call: TRBJ2-7
d_call: TRBD2
clone_size: .

cdr3_nt: TGTGCCAGCAGCCGACAGGGGAACGCAGATACGCAGTATTTT
cdr3_aa: CASSRQGNADTQYF
v_call: TRBV7-2
j_call: TRBJ2-3
d_call: TRBD1
clone_size: few

cdr3_nt: TGCGCCAGCGAGAGGGGGATAAGAGCTTTCTTT
cdr3_aa: CASERGIRAFF
v_call: TRBV5-1
j_call: TRBJ1-1
d_call: .
clone_size: few

cdr3_nt: TGTGCCAGCAGCTTGGCGTTGGACTTTCCAGCGGGGGAGTACGGCACAGATACGCAGTATTTT
cdr3_aa: CASSLALDFPAGEYGTDTQYF
v_call: TRBV5-4
j_call: TRBJ2-3
d_call: TRBD2
clone_size: .

cdr3_nt: TGTGCCAGCAGCCACCCTTCGGGGGACGGCGGGGAGCTGTTTTTT
cdr3_aa: CASSHPSGDGGELFF
v_call: TRBV5-4
j_call: TRBJ2-2
d_call: .
clone_size: .

cdr3_nt: TGTGCCAGCTCACCACGGGTTAATCGACAGGGCTACTACGAGCAGTACTTC
cdr3_aa: CASSPRVNRQGYYEQYF
v_call: TRBV18
j_call: TRBJ2-7
d_call: TRBD1
clone_size: few

cdr3_nt: TGTGCCAGCAGTTTAGCAATGACCGGGGAGCTGTTTTTT
cdr3_aa: CASSLAMTGELFF
v_call: TRBV12-3/TRBV12-4
j_call: TRBJ2-2
d_call: .
clone_size: few

cdr3_nt: TGCGCCAGCAGCCAAGACATGCCAGGTACCTATGAGCAGTTCTTC
cdr3_aa: CASSQDMPGTYEQFF
v_call: TRBV4-3
j_call: TRBJ2-1
d_call: .
clone_size: .

cdr3_nt: TGTGCCAGCAGCTCCGGGAGCACAGATACGCAGTATTTT
cdr3_aa: CASSSGSTDTQYF
v_call: TRBV5-4
j_call: TRBJ2-3
d_call: .
clone_size: .

cdr3_nt: TGTGCCAGCAGCTCAACCGGGACTAGCGGGGCAGGCAATGAGCAGTTCTTC
cdr3_aa: CASSSTGTSGAGNEQFF
v_call: TRBV7-3
j_call: TRBJ2-1
d_call: TRBD2
clone_size: many

cdr3_nt: TGTGCCAGCAGCCAAGACGGCGGGGGGGCCTACAATGAGCAGTTCTTC
cdr3_aa: CASSQDGGGAYNEQFF
v_call: TRBV4-2
j_call: TRBJ2-1
d_call: TRBD2
clone_size: many

cdr3_nt: TGTGCCAGCAGTTTGCTCGGGGGGGCTCGCTCCTACGAGCAGTACTTC
cdr3_aa: CASSLLGGARSYEQYF
v_call: TRBV12-3/TRBV12-4
j_call: TRBJ2-7
d_call: TRBD2
clone_size: .

cdr3_nt: TGTGCCAGCAGCCGAACATACTATGGCTACACCTTC
cdr3_aa: CASSRTYYGYTF
v_call: TRBV7-8
j_call: TRBJ1-2
d_call: .
clone_size: .

cdr3_nt: TGTGCCAGCAGCTTGGTGGGGGCATTCAGAGAAGCTTTCTTT
cdr3_aa: CASSLVGAFREAFF
v_call: TRBV5-5
j_call: TRBJ1-1
d_call: .
clone_size: .

cdr3_nt: TGCGCCAGCAGCCCCCGACAGGGCCCAGATACGCAGTATTTT
cdr3_aa: CASSPRQGPDTQYF
v_call: TRBV5-1
j_call: TRBJ2-3
d_call: TRBD1
clone_size: many

cdr3_nt: TGTGCCACCAGCCCATTGAGCTCCTACAATGAGCAGTTCTTC
cdr3_aa: CATSPLSSYNEQFF
v_call: TRBV24-1
j_call: TRBJ2-1
d_call: .
clone_size: few

cdr3_nt: TGCGCCAGCAGCTGGACTAGCGGGGTCCGCGAGACCCAGTACTTC
cdr3_aa: CASSWTSGVRETQYF
v_call: TRBV5-1
j_call: TRBJ2-5
d_call: TRBD2
clone_size: .

cdr3_nt: TGCAGCGGCCAGACAGTGTACGAGCAGTACTTC
cdr3_aa: CSGQTVYEQYF
v_call: TRBV29-1
j_call: TRBJ2-7
d_call: .
clone_size: .

cdr3_nt: TGTGCCAGCAGCTACCAACGGGACACAAATTCACCCCTCCACTTT
cdr3_aa: CASSYQRDTNSPLHF
v_call: TRBV7-3
j_call: TRBJ1-6
d_call: .
clone_size: many

cdr3_nt: TGTGCCAGCAGCTTGTCCACGAGCTCCTACAATGAGCAGTTCTTC
cdr3_aa: CASSLSTSSYNEQFF
v_call: TRBV5-4
j_call: TRBJ2-1
d_call: .
clone_size: few

cdr3_nt: TGTGCCAGCAGCTTGGGACTAGTCCAAGAGACCCAGTACTTC
cdr3_aa: CASSLGLVQETQYF
v_call: TRBV11-2
j_call: TRBJ2-5
d_call: TRBD2
clone_size: many

cdr3_nt: TGTGCCACCAGTGAGGACGGGGTTCAGCCCCAGCATTTT
cdr3_aa: CATSEDGVQPQHF
v_call: TRBV24-1
j_call: TRBJ1-5
d_call: .
clone_size: many

cdr3_nt: TGTGCCAGCAGTTACTATAGGCTAAGCTCCTACAATGAGCAGTTCTTC
cdr3_aa: CASSYYRLSSYNEQFF
v_call: TRBV6-2/TRBV6-3
j_call: TRBJ2-1
d_call: .
clone_size: .

cdr3_nt: TGTGCCAGCAGCTTAGTCCCCCTGGGGACTAGCGCCTTTAATGAGCAGTTCTTC
cdr3_aa: CASSLVPLGTSAFNEQFF
v_call: TRBV13
j_call: TRBJ2-1
d_call: TRBD2
clone_size: few